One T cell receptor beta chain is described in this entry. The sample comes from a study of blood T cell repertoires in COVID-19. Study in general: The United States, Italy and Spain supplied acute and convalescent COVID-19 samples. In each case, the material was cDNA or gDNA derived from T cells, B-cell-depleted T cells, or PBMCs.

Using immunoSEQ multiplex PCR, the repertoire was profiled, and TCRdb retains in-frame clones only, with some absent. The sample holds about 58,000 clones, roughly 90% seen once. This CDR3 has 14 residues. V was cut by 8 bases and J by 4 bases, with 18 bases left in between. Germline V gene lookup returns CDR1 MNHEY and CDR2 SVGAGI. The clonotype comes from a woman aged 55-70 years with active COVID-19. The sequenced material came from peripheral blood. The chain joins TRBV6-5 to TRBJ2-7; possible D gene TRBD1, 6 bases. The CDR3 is CASDRSGGPYEQYF. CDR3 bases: TGTGCCAGCGATAGAAGTGGGGGCCCGTACGAGCAGTACTTC.